This T cell receptor (beta chain) was recovered during a study of blood T cell repertoires in COVID-19. Study-level information: COVID-19 samples collected from the United States, Italy and Spain covered acute and convalescent phases. PBMCs, B-cell-depleted T cells, or T cells provided the cDNA or gDNA that made up the material.

Authors' data handling: Estimated nucleated cell counts came from reference gene primer amplification. The table came from immunoSEQ multiplex PCR; TCRdb's copy has only in-frame clones and leaves some out. V, J and clone size were drawn from that table, and D and trimming were deduced from the DNA. The sample yields 250,000 to 350,000 clones, just under 90% seen once. The Seattle patients, enrolled during active infection, were followed longitudinally. The sample comprised peripheral blood. This TCR derives from a woman between 45 and 60 years old with COVID-19, enrolled during active disease.

For the CDR3, the DNA is TGTGCCACCAGCAGAGATCCGGGACAACCTAACTATGGCTACACCTTC. Translation: CATSRDPGQPNYGYTF. The rearrangement links TRBV15 to TRBJ1-2; D may be TRBD1 (6 bases). V was trimmed by 0 bases and J by 0 bases, leaving 11 bases between them. The germline V gene has CDR1 LNHNV and CDR2 YYDKDF (reference sequence). CDR3 length equals 16 residues.